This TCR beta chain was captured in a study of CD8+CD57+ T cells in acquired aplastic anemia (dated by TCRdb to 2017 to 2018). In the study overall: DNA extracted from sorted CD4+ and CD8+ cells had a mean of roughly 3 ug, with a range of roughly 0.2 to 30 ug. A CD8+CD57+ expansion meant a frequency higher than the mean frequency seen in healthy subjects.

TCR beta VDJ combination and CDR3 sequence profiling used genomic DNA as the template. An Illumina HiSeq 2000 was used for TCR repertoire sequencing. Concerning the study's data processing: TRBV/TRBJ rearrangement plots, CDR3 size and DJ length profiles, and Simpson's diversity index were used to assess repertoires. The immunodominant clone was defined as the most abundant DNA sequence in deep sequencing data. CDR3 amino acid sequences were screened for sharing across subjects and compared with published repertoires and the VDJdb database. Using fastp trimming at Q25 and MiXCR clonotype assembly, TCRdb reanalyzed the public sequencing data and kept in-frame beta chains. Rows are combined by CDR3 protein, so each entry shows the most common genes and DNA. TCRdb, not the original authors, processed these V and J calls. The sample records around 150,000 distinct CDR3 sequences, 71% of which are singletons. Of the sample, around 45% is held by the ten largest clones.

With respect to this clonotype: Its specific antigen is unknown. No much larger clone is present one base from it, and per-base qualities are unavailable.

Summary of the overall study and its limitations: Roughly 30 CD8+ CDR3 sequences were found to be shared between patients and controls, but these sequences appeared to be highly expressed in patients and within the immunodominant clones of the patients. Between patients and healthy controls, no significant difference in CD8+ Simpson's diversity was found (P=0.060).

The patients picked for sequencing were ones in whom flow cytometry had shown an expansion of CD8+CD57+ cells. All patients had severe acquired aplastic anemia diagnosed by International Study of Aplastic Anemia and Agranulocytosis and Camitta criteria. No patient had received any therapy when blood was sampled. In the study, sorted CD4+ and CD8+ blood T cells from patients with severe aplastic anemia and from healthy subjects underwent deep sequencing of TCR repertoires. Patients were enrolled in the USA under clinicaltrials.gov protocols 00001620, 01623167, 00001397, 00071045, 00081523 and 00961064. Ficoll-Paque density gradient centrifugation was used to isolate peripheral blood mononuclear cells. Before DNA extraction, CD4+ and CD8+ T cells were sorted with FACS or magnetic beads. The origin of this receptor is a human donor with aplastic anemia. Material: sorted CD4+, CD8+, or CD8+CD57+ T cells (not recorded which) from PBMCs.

In nucleotide form, the sequence is TGCAGTGCTAATACGAACACCGGGGAGCTGTTTTTT. Protein translation: CSANTNTGELFF. The chain is encoded by TRBV20-1 joined to TRBJ2-2; there is no confident call for the D gene. According to the germline V gene (reference sequence), CDR1 reads DFQATT and CDR2 reads SNEGSKA. V is cut by 4 bases and J by 0 bases, and the space between the germline ends is 3 bases. The CDR3 numbers 12 residues from cysteine through phenylalanine. The retained sequence is limited to the CDR3, 36 bases, with the frame set at the first base.